The subject of this entry is one TCR beta chain. This sample is part of a study of control samples from healthy donors and cancer patients. The CDR3 spans 15 residues. CDR1 is SGDLS, CDR2 YYNGEE, per germline. The junction had 7 bases not matched to a gene; V was cut back by 2 bases and J by 5 bases. Here immunoSEQ multiplex PCR was the method, and the copy in TCRdb shows in-frame clones only, minus some. The sample yields roughly 93,000 clones, about 89% seen once. The V gene is TRBV9, the J gene TRBJ2-1; 7 bases align to TRBD2. The TCR sequence derives from a woman between 50 and 59 years old with colorectal cancer. The sample comprised PBMCs. CDR3 loop: CASSVGLADDNEQFF. CDR3 DNA sequence: TGTGCCAGCAGCGTTGGTCTAGCGGATGACAATGAGCAGTTCTTC.